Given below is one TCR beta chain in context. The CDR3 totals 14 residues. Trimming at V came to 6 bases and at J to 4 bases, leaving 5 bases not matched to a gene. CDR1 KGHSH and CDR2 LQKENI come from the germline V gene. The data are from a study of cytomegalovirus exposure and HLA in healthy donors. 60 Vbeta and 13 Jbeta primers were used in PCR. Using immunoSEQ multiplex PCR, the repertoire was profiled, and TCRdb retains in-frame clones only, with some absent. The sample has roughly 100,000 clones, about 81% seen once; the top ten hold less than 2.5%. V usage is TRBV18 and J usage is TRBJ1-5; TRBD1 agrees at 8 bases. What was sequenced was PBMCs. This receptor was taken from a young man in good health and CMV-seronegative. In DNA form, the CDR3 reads TGTGCCAGCTCGGGTACAGGGGGGAATCAGCCCCAGCATTTT. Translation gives CASSGTGGNQPQHF.